The subject of this entry is one T cell receptor beta chain. The antigen is undetermined. V lost 2 bases and J 2 bases, leaving 3 bases between the germline ends. Germline lookup yields CDR1 MRHNA and CDR2 SNTAGT. The CDR3 sequence is 13 residues long. These data belong to a study of graft-versus-host responses after intestinal transplantation. The method was immunoSEQ multiplex PCR; TCRdb's version includes in-frame clones alone and lacks a portion of them. This table holds roughly 36,000 clones, 90% to 95% found once. The receptor comes from a human donor who was the organ donor for an intestinal transplant. The specimen was unstimulated CD8+ T cells sorted from spleen or lymph node cells, collected before transplant. V is TRBV6-4 and J is TRBJ2-2; unclear D gene. This CDR3 is CASSDGNTGELFF. The DNA for the CDR3 is TGTGCCAGCAGTGACGGCAACACCGGGGAGCTGTTTTTT.